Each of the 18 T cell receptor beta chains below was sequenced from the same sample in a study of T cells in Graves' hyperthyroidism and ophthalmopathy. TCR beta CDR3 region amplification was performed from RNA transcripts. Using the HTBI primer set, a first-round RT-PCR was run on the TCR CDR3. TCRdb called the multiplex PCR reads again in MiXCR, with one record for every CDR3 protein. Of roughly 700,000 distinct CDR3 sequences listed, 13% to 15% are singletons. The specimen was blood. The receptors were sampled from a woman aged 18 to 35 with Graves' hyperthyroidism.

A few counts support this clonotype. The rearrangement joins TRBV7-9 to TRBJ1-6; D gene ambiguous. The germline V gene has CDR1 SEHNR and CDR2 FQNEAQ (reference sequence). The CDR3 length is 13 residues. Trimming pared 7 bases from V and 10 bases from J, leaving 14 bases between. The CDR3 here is CASTLGGGSPLHF. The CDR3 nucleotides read TGTGCCAGCACCTTGGGTGGAGGGTCACCCCTCCACTTT.

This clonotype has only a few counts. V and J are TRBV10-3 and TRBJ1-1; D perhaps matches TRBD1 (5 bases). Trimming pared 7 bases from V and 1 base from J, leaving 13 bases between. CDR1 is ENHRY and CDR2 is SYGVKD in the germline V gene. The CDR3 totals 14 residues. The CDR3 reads CAITGKTGNTEAFF. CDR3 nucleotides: TGTGCCATCACGGGCAAAACAGGGAACACTGAAGCTTTCTTT.

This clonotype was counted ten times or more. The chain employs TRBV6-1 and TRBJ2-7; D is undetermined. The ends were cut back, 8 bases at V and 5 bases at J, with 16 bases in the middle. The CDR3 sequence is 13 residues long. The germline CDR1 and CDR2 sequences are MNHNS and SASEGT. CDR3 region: CASLGQPGHEQYF. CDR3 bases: TGTGCCAGCCTAGGGCAACCTGGGCACGAGCAGTACTTC.

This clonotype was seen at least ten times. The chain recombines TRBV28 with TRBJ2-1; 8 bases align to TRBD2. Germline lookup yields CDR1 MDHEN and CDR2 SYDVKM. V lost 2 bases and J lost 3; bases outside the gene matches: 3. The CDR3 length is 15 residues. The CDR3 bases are TGTGCCAGCAGTTTAACGGGAGGGGACTACAATGAGCAGTTCTTC. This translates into CASSLTGGDYNEQFF. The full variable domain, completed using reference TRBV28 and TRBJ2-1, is DVKVTQSSRYLVKRTGEKVFLECVQDMDHENMFWYRQDPGLGLRLIYFSYDVKMKEKGDIPEGYSVSREKKERFSLILESASTNQTSMYLCASSLTGGDYNEQFFGPGTRLTVL.

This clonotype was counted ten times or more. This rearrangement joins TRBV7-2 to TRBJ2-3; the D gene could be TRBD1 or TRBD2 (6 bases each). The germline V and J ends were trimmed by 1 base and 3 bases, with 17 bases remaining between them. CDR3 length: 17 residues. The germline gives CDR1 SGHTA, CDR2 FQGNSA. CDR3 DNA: TGTGCCAGCAGCTTAGTTTCGGTCGGAGGGGGGACAGATACGCAGTATTTT. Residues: CASSLVSVGGGTDTQYF. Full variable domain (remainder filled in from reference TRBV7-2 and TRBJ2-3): GAGVSQSPSNKVTEKGKDVELRCDPISGHTALYWYRQSLGQGLEFLIYFQGNSAPDKSGLPSDRFSAERTGGSVSTLTIQRTQQEDSAVYLCASSLVSVGGGTDTQYFGPGTRLTVL.

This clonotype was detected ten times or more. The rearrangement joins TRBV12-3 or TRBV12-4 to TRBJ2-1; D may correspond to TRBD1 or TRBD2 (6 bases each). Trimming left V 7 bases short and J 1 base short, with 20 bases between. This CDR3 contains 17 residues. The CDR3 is CASTVLEGGRSYNEQFF. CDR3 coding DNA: TGTGCCAGCACCGTACTGGAGGGGGGTCGGTCCTACAATGAGCAGTTCTTC.

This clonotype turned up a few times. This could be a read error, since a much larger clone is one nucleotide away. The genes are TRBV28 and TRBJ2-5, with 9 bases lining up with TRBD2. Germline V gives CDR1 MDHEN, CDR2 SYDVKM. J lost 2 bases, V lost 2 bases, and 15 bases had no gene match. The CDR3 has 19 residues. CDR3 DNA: TGTGCCAGCAGTTTACCCGACCCTCCTAGCGGGGACCTGCAAGAGACCCAGTACTTC. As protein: CASSLPDPPSGDLQETQYF.

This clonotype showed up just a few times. The DNA for the CDR3 is TGTGCCAGCAGTTGGGGGGACAGGGTCCAAGAGACCCAGTACTTC. Translating it yields CASSWGDRVQETQYF. The V and J genes are TRBV12-3 or TRBV12-4 and TRBJ2-5, with TRBD1 matching 9 bases. J lost 1 base, V lost 4 bases, and 4 bases had no gene match. This CDR3 comprises 15 residues.

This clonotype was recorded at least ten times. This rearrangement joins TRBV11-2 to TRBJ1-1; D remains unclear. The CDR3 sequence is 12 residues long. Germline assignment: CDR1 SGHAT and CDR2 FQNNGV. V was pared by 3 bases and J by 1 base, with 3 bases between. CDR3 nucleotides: TGTGCCAGCAGCTTTACGAACACTGAAGCTTTCTTT. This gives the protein CASSFTNTEAFF. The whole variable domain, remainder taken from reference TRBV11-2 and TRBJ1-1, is EAGVAQSPRYKIIEKRQSVAFWCNPISGHATLYWYQQILGQGPKLLIQFQNNGVVDDSQLPKDRFSAERLKGVDSTLKIQPAKLEDSAVYLCASSFTNTEAFFGQGTRLTVV.

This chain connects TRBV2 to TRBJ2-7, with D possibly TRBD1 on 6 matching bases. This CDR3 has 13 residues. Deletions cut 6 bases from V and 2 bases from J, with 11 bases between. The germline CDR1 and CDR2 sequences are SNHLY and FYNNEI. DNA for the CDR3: TGTGCCAGCAGAGTCAACAGGGCCTACGAGCAGTACTTC. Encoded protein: CASRVNRAYEQYF.

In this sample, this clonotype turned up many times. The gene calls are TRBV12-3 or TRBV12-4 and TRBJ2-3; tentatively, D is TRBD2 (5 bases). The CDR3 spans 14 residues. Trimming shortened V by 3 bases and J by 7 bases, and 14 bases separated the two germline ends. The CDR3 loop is CASSFSPLVHTQYF. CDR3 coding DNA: TGTGCCAGCAGTTTTTCCCCACTAGTGCATACGCAGTATTTT.

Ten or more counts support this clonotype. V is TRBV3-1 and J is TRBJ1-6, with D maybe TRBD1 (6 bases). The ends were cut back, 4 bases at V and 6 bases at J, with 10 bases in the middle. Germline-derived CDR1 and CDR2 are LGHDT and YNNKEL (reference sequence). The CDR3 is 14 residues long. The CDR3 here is CASSPRGANSPLHF. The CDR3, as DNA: TGTGCCAGCAGCCCCAGGGGAGCTAATTCACCCCTCCACTTT.

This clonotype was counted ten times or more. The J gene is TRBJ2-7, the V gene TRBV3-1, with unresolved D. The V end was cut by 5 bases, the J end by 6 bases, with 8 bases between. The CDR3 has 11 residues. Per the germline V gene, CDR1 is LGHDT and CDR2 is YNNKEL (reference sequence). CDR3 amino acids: CASSSLVEQYF. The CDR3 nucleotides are TGTGCCAGCAGCTCCCTAGTCGAGCAGTACTTC.

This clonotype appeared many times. The CDR3 reads CAIAEVGGYTF. CDR3 nucleotide sequence: TGTGCCATCGCGGAGGTGGGGGGCTACACCTTC. This chain links TRBV28 with TRBJ1-2; the D is unclear. Germline V lookup: CDR1 MDHEN, CDR2 SYDVKM. V dropped 10 bases and J dropped 8 bases, with 14 bases sitting between them. The CDR3 covers 11 residues.

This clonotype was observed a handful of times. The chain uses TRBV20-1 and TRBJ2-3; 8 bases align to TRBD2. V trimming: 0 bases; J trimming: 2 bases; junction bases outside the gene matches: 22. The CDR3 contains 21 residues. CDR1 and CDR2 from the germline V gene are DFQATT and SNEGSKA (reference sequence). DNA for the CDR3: TGCAGTGCTAGAGATCCGGAGGGAGGACTAGCATCCCTACAGATCACAGATACGCAGTATTTT. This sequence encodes CSARDPEGGLASLQITDTQYF.

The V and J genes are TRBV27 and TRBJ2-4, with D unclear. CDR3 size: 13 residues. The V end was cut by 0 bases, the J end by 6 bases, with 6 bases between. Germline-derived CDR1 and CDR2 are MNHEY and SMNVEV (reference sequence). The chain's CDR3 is CASSLSPVNIQYF. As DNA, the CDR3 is TGTGCCAGCAGTTTATCGCCCGTAAACATTCAGTACTTC.

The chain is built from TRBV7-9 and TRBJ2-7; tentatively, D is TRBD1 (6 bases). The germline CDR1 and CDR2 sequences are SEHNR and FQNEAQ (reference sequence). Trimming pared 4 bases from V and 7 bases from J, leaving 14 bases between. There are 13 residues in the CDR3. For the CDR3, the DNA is TGTGCCAGCAGCTCATCTGGGGGACATGAGCAGTACTTC. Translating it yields CASSSSGGHEQYF. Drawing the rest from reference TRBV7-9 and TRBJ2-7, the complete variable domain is DTGVSQNPRHKITKRGQNVTFRCDPISEHNRLYWYRQTLGQGPEFLTYFQNEAQLEKSRLLSDRFSAERPKGSFSTLEIQRTEQGDSAMYLCASSSSGGHEQYFGPGTRLTVT.

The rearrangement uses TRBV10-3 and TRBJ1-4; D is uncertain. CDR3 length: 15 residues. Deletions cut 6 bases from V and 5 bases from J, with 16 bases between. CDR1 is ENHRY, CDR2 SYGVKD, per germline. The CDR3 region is CAIRPDNPVNEKLFF. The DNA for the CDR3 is TGTGCCATCAGACCCGATAATCCGGTCAATGAAAAACTGTTTTTT.